There are a few counts of the clone carrying this TCR beta chain. V lost 0 bases to trimming and J lost 6 bases, with 17 bases between them. Germline V gene data show CDR1 as SGHAT and CDR2 as FQNNGV. The CDR3 spans 17 residues. The data were taken from a study of beta chain features in type 1 diabetes. Study-wide context: Patients looked much like healthy donors when it came to age, gender and cell yields.

Expressed TCRB transcripts got sequenced, as all isolated RNA was reverse transcribed. The data were produced by immunoSEQ multiplex PCR, yet TCRdb's version contains in-frame clones alone and is incomplete. The sample has about 250,000 clones; 12% to 15% are singletons. Central memory, naive, regulatory and stem cell-like memory CD4+ cells were sorted by CD45RO/CCR7/CD25/CD127/CD95/CD27. This receptor was obtained from a woman between 40 and 50 years old in good health. This chain joins TRBV11-2 and TRBJ1-4, with D tentatively TRBD1 (5 bases). Sequencing was done on a sample of naive CD4+ T cells from blood. In DNA form, the CDR3 reads TGTGCCAGCAGCTTAGATCCAGCTCAGGGTGTTGATGAAAAACTGTTTTTT. It translates to CASSLDPAQGVDEKLFF.